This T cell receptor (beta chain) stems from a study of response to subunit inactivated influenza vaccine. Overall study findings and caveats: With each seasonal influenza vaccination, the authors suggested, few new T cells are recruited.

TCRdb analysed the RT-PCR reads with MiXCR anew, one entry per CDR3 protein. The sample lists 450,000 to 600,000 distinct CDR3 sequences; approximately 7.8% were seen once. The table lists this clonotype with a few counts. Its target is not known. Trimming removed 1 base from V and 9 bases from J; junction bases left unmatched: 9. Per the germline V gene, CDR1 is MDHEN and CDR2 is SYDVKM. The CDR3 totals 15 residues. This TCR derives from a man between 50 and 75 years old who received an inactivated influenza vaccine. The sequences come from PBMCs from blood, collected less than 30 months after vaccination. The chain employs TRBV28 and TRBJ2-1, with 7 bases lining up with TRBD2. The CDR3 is CASSLSLGRASEQFF. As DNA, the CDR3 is TGTGCCAGCAGTTTATCGTTAGGGAGGGCAAGTGAGCAGTTCTTC.